Listed below are T cell receptor beta chains from one sample, sequenced in a study of T cell repertoires in aging, cancer and after chemotherapy. TCRdb reprocessed the multiplex PCR reads with MiXCR, giving one entry per CDR3 protein. The data show fewer than 11,000 distinct CDR3 sequences, with about 35% seen just once and 8.2% held by the top ten. Sequencing was performed on blood. All receptors derive from a human donor in good health. The CDR3 runs from the conserved cysteine through the conserved F or W. Each record gives: V gene, J gene, clone size, D gene, CDR3 DNA, CDR3 protein. The D gene is left open where the match is weak. Size is omitted from some rows. Given values are once, few, many or a class for expanded clones.

v_call: TRBV5-5
j_call: TRBJ1-6
clone_size: few
d_call: .
cdr3_nt: TGTGCCAGCAGGCTCGGACCGTCAAGTAATTCACCCCTCCACTTT
cdr3_aa: CASRLGPSSNSPLHF

v_call: TRBV6-2/TRBV6-3
j_call: TRBJ2-3
clone_size: few
d_call: TRBD2
cdr3_nt: TGTGCCAGCAGTTACCCGGCACTAGCGGGGGGTGGCCCAGATACGCAGTATTTT
cdr3_aa: CASSYPALAGGGPDTQYF

v_call: TRBV29-1
j_call: TRBJ2-6
clone_size: medium-sized
d_call: .
cdr3_nt: TGCAGCGTTGCCAGGGACACCGACTCTGGGGCCAACGTCCTGACTTTC
cdr3_aa: CSVARDTDSGANVLTF

v_call: TRBV5-1
j_call: TRBJ2-3
clone_size: .
d_call: .
cdr3_nt: TGCGCCAGCAGCTCCGGGACTTCCACAGATACGCAGTATTTT
cdr3_aa: CASSSGTSTDTQYF

v_call: TRBV27
j_call: TRBJ2-2
clone_size: few
d_call: .
cdr3_nt: TGTGCCTCTCGGTTATCGGGCACCGGGGAGCTGTTTTTT
cdr3_aa: CASRLSGTGELFF

v_call: TRBV6-6
j_call: TRBJ2-1
clone_size: .
d_call: TRBD2
cdr3_nt: TGTGCCAGCAGTGTAGCGGGAGGTTATAATGAGCAGTTCTTC
cdr3_aa: CASSVAGGYNEQFF

v_call: TRBV7-2
j_call: TRBJ2-2
clone_size: .
d_call: TRBD2
cdr3_nt: TGTGCCAGCAGCTTACTAGCGGGAAGCACCGGGGAGCTGTTTTTT
cdr3_aa: CASSLLAGSTGELFF

v_call: TRBV29-1
j_call: TRBJ2-1
clone_size: medium-sized
d_call: .
cdr3_nt: TGCAGCGTTGTGGGCTCAGGAGGATGGAATGAGCAGTTCTTC
cdr3_aa: CSVVGSGGWNEQFF

v_call: TRBV5-5
j_call: TRBJ2-2
clone_size: few
d_call: .
cdr3_nt: TGTGCCAGCAGCTTGGGTATCAACACCGGGGAGCTGTTTTTT
cdr3_aa: CASSLGINTGELFF

v_call: TRBV27
j_call: TRBJ2-1
clone_size: once
d_call: TRBD1
cdr3_nt: TGTGCCAGCAGCCCTATAGGGGGGACAGGGTTTATTGATGAGCAGTTCTTC
cdr3_aa: CASSPIGGTGFIDEQFF

v_call: TRBV19
j_call: TRBJ2-1
clone_size: medium-sized
d_call: .
cdr3_nt: TGTGCCAGTACCATGGGCAGGGGCCGTAACAATGAGCAGTTCTTC
cdr3_aa: CASTMGRGRNNEQFF

v_call: TRBV18
j_call: TRBJ1-2
clone_size: .
d_call: .
cdr3_nt: TGTGCCAGCTCACCACGGGCGGTGGGTAGCTATGGCTACACCTTC
cdr3_aa: CASSPRAVGSYGYTF

v_call: TRBV13
j_call: TRBJ2-5
clone_size: .
d_call: .
cdr3_nt: TGTGCCAGCAGCACCCAGTTTACCCTCCGGGACTTGGGGGGAGAGACCCAGTACTTC
cdr3_aa: CASSTQFTLRDLGGETQYF

v_call: TRBV18
j_call: TRBJ2-2
clone_size: few
d_call: .
cdr3_nt: TGTGCCAGCTCACTAGGGGTTTTAAACACCGGGGAGCTGTTTTTT
cdr3_aa: CASSLGVLNTGELFF

v_call: TRBV19
j_call: TRBJ1-6
clone_size: few
d_call: .
cdr3_nt: TGTGCCAGTAGTATACAGGGGAGTAATTCACCCCTCCACTTT
cdr3_aa: CASSIQGSNSPLHF

v_call: TRBV12-3/TRBV12-4
j_call: TRBJ2-7
clone_size: few
d_call: TRBD1
cdr3_nt: TGTGCCAGCAGGTGGACAGGTAGCTCCTACGAGCAGTACTTC
cdr3_aa: CASRWTGSSYEQYF

v_call: TRBV6-1
j_call: TRBJ1-6
clone_size: .
d_call: .
cdr3_nt: TGTGCCAGCAGTGTGACCAATTCACCCCTCCACTTT
cdr3_aa: CASSVTNSPLHF